This entry is about one TCR beta chain. What it binds is unknown. Here immunoSEQ multiplex PCR was the method, and the copy in TCRdb shows in-frame clones only, minus some. Seen here are approximately 100,000 clones, 75% to 90% observed once, and the top ten hold about 5.2%. This sample was included in a study of T cell responses to AZD1222 COVID-19 vaccine. Study findings and constraints: White British donors predominated, females outnumbered males, and clonal diversity was possibly underestimated.

CDR3 size: 11 residues. Between the trimmed V and J ends, which lost 5 bases and 8 bases, there was a span of 12 bases. Germline V gene sequence: CDR1 DFQATT, CDR2 SNEGSKA (reference sequence). The receptor comes from an adult in good health. Sequenced here: peripheral blood, sampled on day 0 of AZD1222 vaccination. The gene calls are TRBV20-1 and TRBJ1-2, with D unresolved. The chain's CDR3 is CSASSTSGYTF. DNA for the CDR3: TGCAGTGCTTCTTCGACATCCGGCTACACCTTC.